Below, 12 T cell receptor beta chains from the same sample are listed, as sequenced in a study of blood T cell repertoires in COVID-19. The protocol was immunoSEQ multiplex PCR, while the TCRdb copy is restricted to in-frame clones and leaves out a portion. This sample has approximately 260,000 clones; approximately 84% occur once, and the top ten carry approximately 3.6%. Sequenced input: PBMCs or T cells enriched from blood (not recorded which). These receptors came from a man in his forties or fifties who had recovered from COVID-19.

The genes are TRBV12-5 and TRBJ1-5, with no clear D. There are 14 residues in the CDR3. CDR1 and CDR2 from the germline V gene are LGHNT and FRNRAP. Trimming took 2 bases from V and 2 from J, leaving 7 bases between them. The CDR3 here is CASGLTYGNQPQHF. The DNA for the CDR3 is TGTGCTAGTGGTTTGACCTACGGCAATCAGCCCCAGCATTTT.

In this sample, this clone turned up once. The DNA for the CDR3 is TGTGCCAGCAGTAAGACACCTGAAGGAGGCTACACCTTC. This translates into CASSKTPEGGYTF. V usage is TRBV6-2 or TRBV6-3 and J usage is TRBJ1-2; the D is unclear. This CDR3 is 13 amino acids long. The germline gives CDR1 MNHEY, CDR2 SVGEGT. Trimming removed 5 bases at V and 8 bases at J, with 15 bases between.

The gene calls are TRBV18 and TRBJ2-3; D uncertain. Trimming shortened V by 6 bases and J by 3 bases, and 19 bases separated the two germline ends. CDR3 size: 16 residues. Germline CDR1 KGHSH, CDR2 LQKENI. The CDR3 sequence is CASSLSPEITTDTQYF. CDR3 DNA: TGTGCCAGCTCCCTGTCACCGGAGATCACAACAGATACGCAGTATTTT.

The chain recombines TRBV11-2 with TRBJ2-1; 8 positions agree with TRBD2. This CDR3 is built from 16 residues. Looked up from germline, CDR1 is SGHAT and CDR2 is FQNNGV. Unmatched junction bases numbered 14, after V lost 5 bases and J lost 8 bases. The CDR3 loop reads CASSKGGTRTLDEQFF. CDR3 coding DNA: TGTGCCAGCAGCAAAGGGGGGACTAGAACTTTGGATGAGCAGTTCTTC.

This sequence joins TRBV6-2 or TRBV6-3 and TRBJ2-5, with 15 bases matching TRBD2. The CDR3 contains 19 residues. V shed 2 bases, J shed 2 bases, and the junction held 9 bases outside the gene matches. The germline gives CDR1 MNHEY, CDR2 SVGEGT. CDR3 loop: CASSYKGGTSGGRQETQYF. The CDR3 coding sequence is TGTGCCAGCAGTTACAAGGGTGGGACTAGCGGGGGGCGACAAGAGACCCAGTACTTC.

The CDR3, as DNA: TGCGCCAGCAGCTCGCCCCTGTCTCGGGATGGCTACACCTTC. This sequence encodes CASSSPLSRDGYTF. The chain employs TRBV5-1 and TRBJ1-2; D call uncertain. The CDR3 is made up of 14 amino acids. The germline V gene encodes CDR1 SGHRS and CDR2 YFSETQ. The V and J ends lost 3 bases and 6 bases respectively, with 15 bases between them. Filled out from reference TRBV5-1 and TRBJ1-2, the complete variable domain reads KAGVTQTPRYLIKTRGQQVTLSCSPISGHRSVSWYQQTPGQGLQFLFEYFSETQRNKGNFPGRFSGRQFSNSRSEMNVSTLELGDSALYLCASSSPLSRDGYTFGSGTRLTVV.

The chain employs TRBV6-6 and TRBJ1-1; 7 bases line up with TRBD1. CDR3 size: 14 residues. CDR1 and CDR2 from the germline V gene are MNHNY and SVGAGI (reference sequence). V gave up 5 bases and J gave up 0 bases; unmatched junction bases: 3. The CDR3 spells CASSLQGMNTEAFF. CDR3 sequence (DNA): TGTGCCAGCAGTCTACAGGGGATGAACACTGAAGCTTTCTTT.

The V and J genes are TRBV7-2 and TRBJ2-7; the D gene is possibly TRBD2 (5 bases). Trimming took 5 bases from V and 2 from J, leaving 13 bases between them. The CDR3 runs to 14 residues. CDR1 is SGHTA and CDR2 is FQGNSA in the germline V gene. The CDR3 bases are TGTGCCAGCAGCCCCGGACTTTCCACCTACGAGCAGTACTTC. It codes for CASSPGLSTYEQYF.

In the case of this clone: Distinct nucleotide sequences in the sample also encode this CDR3. In nucleotides, the CDR3 is TGTGCCATCAGCGGCGACAGAAACTATGGCTACACCTTC. Amino acid sequence: CAISGDRNYGYTF. The chain combines TRBV10-3 with TRBJ1-2, with D perhaps TRBD1 (5 bases). Per germline, CDR1 ENHRY and CDR2 SYGVKD. V lost 6 bases and J 2 bases, leaving 10 bases between the germline ends. The CDR3 is made up of 13 amino acids.

The genes are TRBV5-1 and TRBJ2-6; 9 nucleotides align to TRBD1. V shed 4 bases, J shed 10 bases, and the junction held 9 bases outside the gene matches. Germline lookup yields CDR1 SGHRS and CDR2 YFSETQ. This CDR3 contains 15 residues. The CDR3 DNA is TGCGCCAGCAGCGCAAATACCGGGACAGGGAACGTCCTGACTTTC. Amino acids: CASSANTGTGNVLTF. Full variable domain (outside the CDR3, taken from reference TRBV5-1 and TRBJ2-6): KAGVTQTPRYLIKTRGQQVTLSCSPISGHRSVSWYQQTPGQGLQFLFEYFSETQRNKGNFPGRFSGRQFSNSRSEMNVSTLELGDSALYLCASSANTGTGNVLTFGAGSRLTVL.

The chain is built from TRBV18 and TRBJ1-2, with 9 bases fitting TRBD1. The CDR3 extends over 15 amino acids. V gave up 3 bases and J gave up 5 bases; unmatched junction bases: 7. Germline CDR1 and CDR2: KGHSH and LQKENI. In DNA form, the CDR3 reads TGTGCCAGCTCACCGAGGACAGGGGTTGGGTATGGCTACACCTTC. This sequence encodes CASSPRTGVGYGYTF. The full variable domain, with the rest looked up from reference TRBV18 and TRBJ1-2, is NAGVMQNPRHLVRRRGQEARLRCSPMKGHSHVYWYRQLPEEGLKFMVYLQKENIIDESGMPKERFSAEFPKEGPSILRIQQVVRGDSAAYFCASSPRTGVGYGYTFGSGTRLTVV.

The rearrangement uses TRBV27 and TRBJ2-2, with D maybe TRBD2 (7 bases). In germline, CDR1 is MNHEY, CDR2 SMNVEV (reference sequence). Trimming removed 3 bases from V and 6 bases from J, with 14 bases in between. The CDR3 has 15 residues. Here the CDR3 reads CASSFKGGLAGELFF. Here the CDR3 DNA reads TGTGCCAGCAGTTTTAAGGGGGGGCTGGCCGGGGAGCTGTTTTTT.